This T cell receptor (beta chain) was sequenced during a study of a mutant IDH1 vaccine in newly diagnosed glioma. The overall study: In weeks 1, 3, 5, 7, 11, 15, 19 and 23, patients were immunized, eight times in all. Vaccination followed radiotherapy alone by 4-6 weeks, or accompanied temozolomide cycles. Beforehand, treatment had been radiotherapy, temozolomide, or both; the majority received both. Study results and caveats: Variations in leading peripheral T cell clonotypes appeared to have no connection with pseudoprogression.

As for this clone: Its antigen remains unidentified.

J gave up 6 bases and V 1 base, and 10 bases lay outside the gene matches. The CDR3 runs 17 residues. Germline V gene data show CDR1 as LGHNA and CDR2 as YNFKEQ. The method was immunoSEQ multiplex PCR; TCRdb's version includes in-frame clones alone and lacks a portion of them. The data contain 60,000 or so clones, about 81% of them singletons. Stated time point: week 23, last vaccination. Mutant IDH1 20-mer peptide, at 300 ug, made up each vaccine dose, with topical imiquimod. This TCR came from a woman in her forties with glioma. Some clones in this sample may be carry-over from other donors' samples. The source was PBMCs, collected from a glioma patient whose treatment included an IDH1 peptide vaccine. This chain uses TRBV4-2 with TRBJ2-7; the match to TRBD1 covers 12 bases. The CDR3 nucleotides are TGTGCCAGCAGCCAAGGAAACCGGGACAGGGGGCCTCTCGAGCAGTACTTC. Its protein is CASSQGNRDRGPLEQYF.